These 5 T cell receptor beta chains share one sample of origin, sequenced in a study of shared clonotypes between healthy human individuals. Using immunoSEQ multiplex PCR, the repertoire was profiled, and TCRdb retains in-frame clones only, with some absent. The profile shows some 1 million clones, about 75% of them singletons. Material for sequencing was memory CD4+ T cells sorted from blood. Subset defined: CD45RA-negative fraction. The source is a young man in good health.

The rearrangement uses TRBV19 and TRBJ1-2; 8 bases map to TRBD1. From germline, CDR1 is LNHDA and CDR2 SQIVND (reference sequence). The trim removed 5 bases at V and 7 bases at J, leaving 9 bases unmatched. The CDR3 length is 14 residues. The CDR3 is CASSSQGAAIGYTF. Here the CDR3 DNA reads TGTGCCAGTAGTTCCCAGGGGGCCGCTATTGGCTACACCTTC. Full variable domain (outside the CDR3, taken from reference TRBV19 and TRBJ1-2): DGGITQSPKYLFRKEGQNVTLSCEQNLNHDAMYWYRQDPGQGLRLIYYSQIVNDFQKGDIAEGYSVSREKKESFPLTVTSAQKNPTAFYLCASSSQGAAIGYTFGSGTRLTVV.

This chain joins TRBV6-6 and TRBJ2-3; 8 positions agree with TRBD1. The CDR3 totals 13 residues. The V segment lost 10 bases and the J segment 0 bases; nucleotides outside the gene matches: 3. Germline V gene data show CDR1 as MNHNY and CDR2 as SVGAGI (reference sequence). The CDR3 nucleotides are TGTGCCACTGGGGACAGGAGCACAGATACGCAGTATTTT. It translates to CATGDRSTDTQYF.

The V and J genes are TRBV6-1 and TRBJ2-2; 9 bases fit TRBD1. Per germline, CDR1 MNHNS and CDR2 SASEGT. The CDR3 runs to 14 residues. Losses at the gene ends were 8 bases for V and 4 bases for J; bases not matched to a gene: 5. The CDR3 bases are TGTGCCAGCGGGGGACAGGGAGGCACCGGGGAGCTGTTTTTT. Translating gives CASGGQGGTGELFF.

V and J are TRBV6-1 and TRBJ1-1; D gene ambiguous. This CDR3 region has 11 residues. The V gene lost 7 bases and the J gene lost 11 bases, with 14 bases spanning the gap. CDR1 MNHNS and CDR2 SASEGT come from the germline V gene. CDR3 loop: CASKLGDTAFF. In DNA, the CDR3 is TGTGCCAGCAAATTGGGCGACACTGCTTTCTTT.

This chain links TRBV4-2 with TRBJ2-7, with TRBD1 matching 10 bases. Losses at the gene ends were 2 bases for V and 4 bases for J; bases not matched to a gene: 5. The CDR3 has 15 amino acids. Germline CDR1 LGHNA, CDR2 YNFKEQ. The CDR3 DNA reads TGTGCCAGCAGCCAACCCGGGACAGGGGAGTACGAGCAGTACTTC. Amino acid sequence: CASSQPGTGEYEQYF.